The 16 T cell receptor beta chains below come from one sample, sequenced in a study of PD-L1 blockade in urothelial cancer. Profiled with immunoSEQ multiplex PCR; TCRdb holds only in-frame clones, not every one. The top ten clones hold about 1.9% of a sample with tens of thousands of clones, more than 85% of them seen once. The sample was PBMCs, taken around atezolizumab (anti-PD-L1) treatment. These receptors all stem from a man between 60 and 75 years old with urothelial cancer.

The chain couples TRBV29-1 to TRBJ2-3; 10 positions match TRBD2. The CDR3 covers 14 residues. Per the germline V gene, CDR1 is SQVTM and CDR2 is ANQGSEA. With V trimmed by 3 bases and J by 4 bases, 4 bases remained unmatched. The DNA for the CDR3 is TGCAGCGTTGAGGCTAGCGGGAGTGCAGATACGCAGTATTTT. This translates into CSVEASGSADTQYF.

The chain is built from TRBV27 and TRBJ1-5; 8 nucleotides agree with TRBD1. The CDR3 is 16 amino acids. The germline gives CDR1 MNHEY, CDR2 SMNVEV (reference sequence). The V and J ends lost 6 bases and 4 bases, in that order; junction bases with no gene match: 11. CDR3 sequence (DNA): TGTGCCAGCAGCCGTACCCCAGGGGGCGTTAATCAGCCCCAGCATTTT. Amino acids: CASSRTPGGVNQPQHF.

The chain has TRBV28 and TRBJ1-3, with TRBD1 identical over 10 bases. Germline lookup yields CDR1 MDHEN and CDR2 SYDVKM. The CDR3 totals 16 residues. V was pared by 5 bases and J by 4 bases, with 8 bases of the junction left unmatched. The CDR3 DNA reads TGTGCCAGCAGTCAAAACGGACAGGGGGGAGGAAACACCATATATTTT. As protein: CASSQNGQGGGNTIYF.

This chain uses TRBV27 with TRBJ2-3; no clear D gene. V lost 6 bases to trimming and J lost 5 bases, with 21 bases between them. Germline CDR1 is MNHEY and CDR2 is SMNVEV (reference sequence). CDR3 size: 16 residues. CDR3 in amino acids: CASSRQVFRGQDTQYF. CDR3 DNA sequence: TGTGCCAGCAGCCGCCAAGTTTTTCGAGGCCAAGATACGCAGTATTTT.

The chain uses TRBV6-5 and TRBJ2-1, with a possible D match to TRBD2 (6 bases). The CDR3 covers 15 residues. Trimming pared 7 bases from V and 0 bases from J, leaving 13 bases between. Germline lookup yields CDR1 MNHEY and CDR2 SVGAGI. The CDR3 spells CASKNQEGSYNEQFF. In DNA, the CDR3 is TGTGCCAGCAAAAATCAGGAGGGCTCCTACAATGAGCAGTTCTTC.

The chain is built from TRBV7-3 and TRBJ2-7; a possible D gene is TRBD2 (6 bases). V dropped 1 base and J dropped 2 bases, with 15 bases sitting between them. Per germline, CDR1 SGHTA and CDR2 FQGTGA. This CDR3 region has 16 residues. CDR3 in DNA: TGTGCCAGCAGCTTAATGGGGGTCGGAGGGGCCTACGAGCAGTACTTC. This gives the protein CASSLMGVGGAYEQYF.

By frequency in the sample, this clone is medium-sized. The CDR3 reads CASSHITGNTYEQYF. The CDR3 DNA follows: TGTGCCAGCAGCCATATCACAGGGAATACCTACGAGCAGTACTTC. The chain uses TRBV5-5 and TRBJ2-7; D is possibly TRBD1 (6 bases). Trimming removed 4 bases from V and 2 bases from J, with 16 bases in between. Germline lookup yields CDR1 SGHKS and CDR2 YYEKEE (reference sequence). This CDR3 has 15 amino acids.

This clone showed up just once. The chain joins TRBV28 to TRBJ2-7; 7 bases map to TRBD1. Per the germline V gene, CDR1 is MDHEN and CDR2 is SYDVKM. The CDR3 contains 15 residues. The V and J ends lost 5 bases and 2 bases, in that order; junction bases with no gene match: 9. The CDR3 coding sequence is TGTGCCAGCAGTGCCCCGGGACAGCCAACCTACGAGCAGTACTTC. This gives the protein CASSAPGQPTYEQYF.

The chain is built from TRBV6-5 and TRBJ2-1; the match to TRBD2 covers 12 bases. Losses at the gene ends were 5 bases for V and 3 bases for J; bases not matched to a gene: 2. Germline V gene lookup returns CDR1 MNHEY and CDR2 SVGAGI. CDR3 length: 15 residues. The CDR3 spells CASSGGLAGYNEQFF. CDR3 nucleotide sequence: TGTGCCAGCAGTGGGGGACTAGCGGGCTACAATGAGCAGTTCTTC.

V gene TRBV27 combines with J gene TRBJ2-1, with TRBD1 as a possible D gene (6 bases). Trimming cost V 3 bases and J 4 bases, with 7 bases left between them. The CDR3 extends over 13 amino acids. CDR1 and CDR2 (germline): MNHEY, SMNVEV (reference sequence). This chain's CDR3 is CASSFTGYNEQFF. CDR3 sequence (DNA): TGTGCCAGCAGTTTTACAGGGTACAATGAGCAGTTCTTC.

The CDR3 bases are TGTGCCTGGAGTGCCCCCCCCAGGTTTCTCACAGATACGCAGTATTTT. Amino acids: CAWSAPPRFLTDTQYF. This chain uses TRBV30 with TRBJ2-3; D call uncertain. The germline V gene encodes CDR1 GTSNPN and CDR2 SVGIG (reference sequence). This CDR3 spans 16 amino acids. Trimming pared 1 base from V and 2 bases from J, leaving 16 bases between. Variable domain in full (rest from reference TRBV30 and TRBJ2-3): SQTIHQWPATLVQPVGSPLSLECTVEGTSNPNLYWYRQAAGRGLQLLFYSVGIGQISSEVPQNLSASRPQDRQFILSSKKLLLSDSGFYLCAWSAPPRFLTDTQYFGPGTRLTVL.

The chain is built from TRBV28 and TRBJ1-4, with a possible D match to TRBD1 (5 bases). V was trimmed by 2 bases and J by 4 bases, leaving 8 bases between them. The CDR3 is made up of 14 amino acids. CDR1 and CDR2 (germline): MDHEN, SYDVKM. The CDR3 loop is CASSLGARNEKLFF. The CDR3 region has the DNA TGTGCCAGCAGTTTAGGGGCCCGTAATGAAAAACTGTTTTTT.

The rearrangement uses TRBV28 and TRBJ2-7, with a possible D match to TRBD2 (5 bases). Trimming shortened V by 4 bases and J by 6 bases, and 19 bases separated the two germline ends. The germline V gene encodes CDR1 MDHEN and CDR2 SYDVKM. CDR3 length: 15 residues. CDR3 loop: CASSSSLALRSEQYF. CDR3 in DNA: TGTGCCAGCAGTTCCTCGCTAGCTTTAAGATCCGAGCAGTACTTC. The whole variable domain, filled in from reference TRBV28 and TRBJ2-7, reads DVKVTQSSRYLVKRTGEKVFLECVQDMDHENMFWYRQDPGLGLRLIYFSYDVKMKEKGDIPEGYSVSREKKERFSLILESASTNQTSMYLCASSSSLALRSEQYFGPGTRLTVT.

This chain links TRBV6-1 with TRBJ1-4; 9 nucleotides line up with TRBD1. Germline V gives CDR1 MNHNS, CDR2 SASEGT. The CDR3 is made up of 14 amino acids. The junction had 4 bases not matched to a gene; V was cut back by 7 bases and J by 4 bases. The DNA for the CDR3 is TGTGCCAGCATCACGGGACAGGGTAATGAAAAACTGTTTTTT. Protein sequence: CASITGQGNEKLFF.

The chain carries TRBV5-5 and TRBJ2-7; TRBD2 is a possible D gene (5 bases). Between the trimmed V and J ends, which lost 2 bases and 6 bases, there was a span of 9 bases. The germline CDR1 and CDR2 sequences are SGHKS and YYEKEE (reference sequence). The CDR3 is 12 residues long. CDR3 nucleotide sequence: TGTGCCAGCAGCTTCCTCGGGGTCGAGCAGTACTTC. Amino acids: CASSFLGVEQYF. The full variable domain, its missing parts supplied by reference TRBV5-5 and TRBJ2-7, is DAGVTQSPTHLIKTRGQQVTLRCSPISGHKSVSWYQQVLGQGPQFIFQYYEKEERGRGNFPDRFSARQFPNYSSELNVNALLLGDSALYLCASSFLGVEQYFGPGTRLTVT.

The chain recombines TRBV28 with TRBJ2-1, with 11 bases lining up with TRBD2. Germline CDR1 and CDR2: MDHEN and SYDVKM. The V and J ends lost 4 bases and 3 bases, in that order; junction bases with no gene match: 8. The CDR3 sequence is 17 residues long. The CDR3 nucleotides read TGTGCCAGCAGTTCCCCTCTAGCGGGGGGACGCTACAATGAGCAGTTCTTC. This sequence encodes CASSSPLAGGRYNEQFF.